The T cell receptor beta chain described here comes from a study of cytomegalovirus exposure and HLA in healthy donors. As for this clone: Its antigen is unidentified.

The germline V gene has CDR1 SGHRS and CDR2 YFSETQ. This CDR3 comprises 15 residues. The trim removed 3 bases at V and 7 bases at J, leaving 7 bases unmatched. Overall study results and limits: In vitro work confirmed that a few CMV-associated chains recognize CMV antigens. Links to common viral pathogens appeared, in a later analysis, for several of the most significant clusters. Donors were assumed by presence/absence analyses to have roughly uniform sequencing depth.

With 60 Vbeta and 13 Jbeta primers, the PCR was carried out. Data came from immunoSEQ multiplex PCR; TCRdb stores just in-frame clones and leaves some out. The table for this sample gives more than 65,000 clones. The TCR was taken from a man aged 35-49 years in good health and CMV-seronegative. This rearrangement joins TRBV5-1 to TRBJ1-6, with 7 bases lining up with TRBD1. Sequencing was performed on PBMCs. The CDR3 reads CASSSGQPVNSPLHF. CDR3 DNA sequence: TGCGCCAGCAGCTCGGGACAGCCTGTGAATTCACCCCTCCACTTT.